This TCR beta chain was captured by sequencing in a study of T cells expressing NK-cell markers. With the 5' RACE reads reprocessed, TCRdb shows one record per CDR3 protein and no DNA. There are 160,000 or so distinct CDR3 sequences in the sample, with approximately 17% held by the top ten. This CDR3 has 15 amino acids. Germline V gene sequence: CDR1 SGHTA, CDR2 FQGTGA. Remarks on this clonotype: No antigen is known for it.

Overall study results and limits: The study did not resolve the HCMV specificity of expanded NKG2C+ T cell clones.

V gene TRBV7-3 combines with J gene TRBJ2-7; the D gene TCRdb calls, TRBD1, cannot be checked with no DNA. The TCR originated in a woman aged 18 to 69 in good health. Sequenced: blood T cells: a sorted CD56 or NKG2C T cell subset, CD4+ or CD8+ T cells, or bulk PBMC T cells (not recorded which). The CDR3 reads CASSSQGGGSYEQYF. Looking up the rest from reference TRBV7-3 and TRBJ2-7 gives the full variable domain: GAGVSQTPSNKVTEKGKYVELRCDPISGHTALYWYRQSLGQGPEFLIYFQGTGAADDSGLPNDRFFAVRPEGSVSTLKIQRTERGDSAVYLCASSSQGGGSYEQYFGPGTRLTVT.